This TCR beta chain appears in the sequencing data of a study of post-analysis software for immune sequencing data. About the study: Disease courses included relapsing-remitting, secondary progressive and progressive-relapsing multiple sclerosis.

In germline, CDR1 is SGHAT, CDR2 FQDESV (reference sequence). The CDR3 length is 17 residues. V was shortened by 5 bases and J by 6 bases, with 25 bases between the two germline ends. About this clonotype: What it binds is unknown.

Study outcomes and limitations: TRBV5-6, TRBV5-1 and TRBV20-1 belonged to a set of roughly 5 TRBV segments that were more frequent in patients than controls. Batch-mates among the samples co-clustered strongly by F measure. People with multiple sclerosis had a significantly lower normalized Chao1 diversity than controls did.

Presence of unique molecular identifiers characterized the TCR beta cDNA libraries. One entry per CDR3 protein, called by TCRdb with MiXCR from the PCR reads. The profile covers a few hundred thousand distinct CDR3 sequences, with under 40% appearing a single time and approximately 6% taken by the ten largest. This receptor was taken from a girl aged 2-17 years with multiple sclerosis. The chain links TRBV11-1 to TRBJ1-1; D is uncertain. Input material: blood. The DNA for the CDR3 is TGTGCCAGCAGCCTAGTTGGCGACCGCTGGAGGTGGTCTGAAGCTTTCTTT. This gives the protein CASSLVGDRWRWSEAFF.